This T cell receptor (beta chain) originates from a study of blood T cell repertoires in COVID-19 (TCRdb year 2020). The study in broad terms: Samples covering the acute and convalescent phases of COVID-19 were provided by collaborators in the United States, Italy and Spain. The material from the prospective study consisted of cDNA or gDNA derived from T cells, B-cell-depleted T cells, or PBMCs. Deeply sampled blood TCRbeta repertoires from subjects exposed to, actively infected with, or recovered from COVID-19 were included in the dataset. The repertoires were released in a freely available public database meant as a resource for research on the immune response to SARS-CoV-2. Samples came from the ongoing ImmuneRACE study (first 160 participants) plus 1,254 subjects from 6 global collaborators. A de-identified subject ID, COVID-19 status, age in years and sex were almost always included in the sample metadata. Where available, HLA class I and class II types were obtained from metadata supplied by the sample provider rather than from assay-based typing. What the authors observed across the whole study: The quantity of clinical and demographic metadata differed by source and by participant and was supplied without curation.

Whole blood was collected in K2EDTA tubes by collaborating institutions according to the institutions' own protocols. For TCRbeta analysis, collaborator samples were shipped as frozen whole blood, as isolated PBMCs, or as DNA extracted from either sample type. The immunoSEQ Assay, a bias-controlled multiplex PCR, was used to amplify TCRbeta CDR3 regions from genomic DNA. The source study handled its data this way. The number of nucleated cells in each sample was estimated by amplification of reference gene primers within the assay. Sequence reads were collapsed and filtered to measure the absolute abundance of every unique TCRbeta CDR3 rearrangement. For each sample, productive Simpson clonality was calculated as the square root of Simpson's diversity index across productive rearrangements. TCRdb mirrors the immuneACCESS table, restricted to in-frame sequences. Some clones are absent from its copies; in checked studies, under half trace to an unresolved V gene, and the reason for the others is unknown. V and J calls and clone size are given by that table; D and trimming were obtained from the DNA. The sample contains more than 50,000 clones, roughly 85% of them found a single time. The ten largest make up 15% to 20% of the sample.

Notes on this clone: The antigen this receptor binds is unknown. No clone much larger than this one lies a single base away; base qualities are absent.

CDR1 SQVTM and CDR2 ANQGSEA were looked up in the germline V gene. The CDR3 has 16 amino acids, counting the end cysteine and phenylalanine. Kept here is only the CDR3 DNA, which spans 48 bases and is read in frame from base 1. From V the trimming removes 4 bases and from J it removes 4 bases, while the gene matches leave 12 bases of the junction unaccounted for. The TCR sequence derives from a human donor in a cohort sampled during active COVID-19. The receptor chain draws on TRBV29-1 and TRBJ1-2, and 10 junction bases match TRBD1. Source material: peripheral blood. The CDR3 protein: CSVGGWGTGERYGYTF. The DNA sequence reads TGCAGCGTTGGTGGCTGGGGGACAGGGGAACGCTATGGCTACACCTTC.